This T cell receptor (beta chain) was recovered during a study of PD-1 blockade in classical Hodgkin lymphoma. Regarding time point: newly diagnosed, previously untreated cHL patient sample. Through magnetic negative selection, CD8+ T cells were separated from PBMCs that had been thawed. The CDR3 runs 12 residues. V dropped 7 bases and J dropped 4 bases, with 8 bases sitting between them. Germline lookup yields CDR1 LNHDA and CDR2 SQIVND (reference sequence). Data came from immunoSEQ multiplex PCR; TCRdb stores just in-frame clones and leaves some out. In the table there are over 4,000 clones, roughly nine tenths of which are singletons.

The receptor comes from a human donor with classical Hodgkin lymphoma. The chain joins TRBV19 to TRBJ2-1; D is perhaps TRBD1 (6 bases). Sequenced sample: CD8+ T cells from blood. CDR3 in amino acids: CASKGQYNEQFF. CDR3 nucleotides: TGTGCCAGTAAGGGACAATACAATGAGCAGTTCTTC.